The 32 T cell receptor beta chains listed next were all sequenced from one sample in a study of shared clonotypes between healthy human individuals. Naive CD8 populations comprised CD45RO-negative cells positively selected for CCR7, excluding terminally differentiated effector memory CD45RA+ cells. Measured with immunoSEQ multiplex PCR; TCRdb has only the in-frame clones, and not every one. The sample has about 800,000 clones; just over 95% are singletons. Specimen: naive CD8+ T cells sorted from blood. These receptor sequences come from a man aged 25 to 40 in good health.

The J gene is TRBJ1-4, the V gene TRBV6-6; unclear D gene. CDR3 length: 15 amino acids. CDR1 and CDR2 from the germline V gene are MNHNY and SVGAGI (reference sequence). Trimming took off 2 bases at V and 5 bases at J, with 12 bases between the two ends. The CDR3 spells CASSYREGRNEKLFF. Here the CDR3 DNA reads TGTGCCAGCAGTTACAGAGAGGGAAGAAATGAAAAACTGTTTTTT.

This rearrangement joins TRBV7-9 to TRBJ2-5; tentatively, D is TRBD1 (5 bases). Per the germline V gene, CDR1 is SEHNR and CDR2 is FQNEAQ (reference sequence). The CDR3 covers 14 residues. V lost 3 bases and J lost 4, with 12 bases in between. CDR3 residues: CASSFPSRVETQYF. In DNA, the CDR3 is TGTGCCAGCAGCTTCCCCTCCAGGGTAGAGACCCAGTACTTC.

The rearrangement uses TRBV4-2 and TRBJ2-1; D is ambiguous. This CDR3 has 13 residues. Germline CDR1 and CDR2: LGHNA and YNFKEQ. Between the trimmed V and J ends, which lost 1 base and 8 bases, there was a span of 9 bases. This chain's CDR3 is CASSQGSFDEQFF. CDR3 bases: TGTGCCAGCAGCCAAGGAAGTTTTGATGAGCAGTTCTTC.

This sequence joins TRBV5-4 and TRBJ2-7; TRBD1 agrees at 9 bases. V shed 4 bases, J shed 4 bases, and the junction held 9 bases outside the gene matches. CDR3 length: 15 residues. The germline V gene encodes CDR1 SGHNT and CDR2 YYREEE (reference sequence). CDR3 sequence (DNA): TGTGCCAGCAGCACTTACAGGGGGCTGTCGTACGAGCAGTACTTC. It yields the protein CASSTYRGLSYEQYF.

The chain links TRBV5-8 to TRBJ2-7; 10 nucleotides line up with TRBD1. The CDR3 consists of 13 residues. Germline assignment: CDR1 SGHTS and CDR2 YDEGEE. Trimming removed 3 bases from V and 7 bases from J; junction bases left unmatched: 4. The CDR3 is CASSWDRGSEQYF. CDR3 DNA: TGTGCCAGCAGCTGGGACAGGGGATCGGAGCAGTACTTC.

The CDR3 protein is CASSVAGTGSGIEQYF. The CDR3, as DNA: TGTGCCAGCAGCGTAGCCGGGACAGGGAGTGGTATCGAGCAGTACTTC. The chain carries TRBV9 and TRBJ2-7; 9 bases match TRBD1. The V and J ends lost 0 bases and 6 bases, in that order; junction bases with no gene match: 10. The CDR3 loop spans 16 amino acids. Germline assignment: CDR1 SGDLS and CDR2 YYNGEE.

The chain joins TRBV6-1 to TRBJ2-1; 11 bases line up with TRBD2. The CDR3 loop spans 15 amino acids. Trimming took 6 bases from V and 4 from J; bases not matched to a gene: 5. Germline V gene data show CDR1 as MNHNS and CDR2 as SASEGT. In DNA form, the CDR3 reads TGTGCCAGCAGGCCTACTAGCGGGAGATACAATGAGCAGTTCTTC. It is translated as CASRPTSGRYNEQFF.

The chain is built from TRBV28 and TRBJ1-5, with 7 nucleotides matching TRBD1. V was pared by 3 bases and J by 0 bases, with 11 bases of the junction left unmatched. The CDR3 spans 18 residues. Germline CDR1 and CDR2: MDHEN and SYDVKM. The CDR3 sequence: CASSFPDRREDSNQPQHF. DNA for the CDR3: TGTGCCAGCAGTTTCCCGGACAGGAGAGAAGATAGCAATCAGCCCCAGCATTTT.

The rearrangement links TRBV5-1 to TRBJ2-7, with 9 bases that match TRBD1. V lost 4 bases to trimming and J lost 2 bases; unmatched junction nucleotides: 10. Germline loops: CDR1 SGHRS, CDR2 YFSETQ. There are 16 residues in the CDR3. CDR3 sequence (DNA): TGCGCCAGCAGCGAGGGACAGGGCCGGAGAACCTACGAGCAGTACTTC. Protein sequence: CASSEGQGRRTYEQYF.

A note on this clone: Germline and junction disagree at one end, which may indicate a read error. The chain links TRBV7-7 to TRBJ2-1, with no clear D. This CDR3 is 14 amino acids long. Germline V gives CDR1 SSHAT, CDR2 FNYEAQ (reference sequence). The CDR3 reads CASSLDVIYNEQFF. DNA for the CDR3: TGTGCTAGCAGCTTAGACGTCATCTACAATGAGCAGTTCTTC.

The chain joins TRBV10-3 to TRBJ2-7; possible D gene TRBD1, 5 bases. The CDR3 is made up of 15 amino acids. V dropped 2 bases and J dropped 0 bases, with 11 bases sitting between them. The V gene's germline CDR1 is ENHRY and CDR2 SYGVKD. The CDR3 bases are TGTGCCATCAGTGAGACAGGCAGGAGCTCCTACGAGCAGTACTTC. Protein: CAISETGRSSYEQYF.

The chain couples TRBV2 to TRBJ1-2; no reliable D call. Trimming stripped 5 bases from V and 8 bases from J, with 6 bases between. Germline values: CDR1 SNHLY, CDR2 FYNNEI. The CDR3 is 10 residues long. CDR3 in DNA: TGTGCCAGCAGTCGACAAGGCTACACCTTC. Amino acid sequence: CASSRQGYTF.

V is TRBV28 and J is TRBJ2-7, with 8 bases aligning to TRBD2. V gave up 4 bases and J gave up 2 bases; unmatched junction bases: 13. Germline values: CDR1 MDHEN, CDR2 SYDVKM. This CDR3 has 17 residues. The CDR3 coding sequence is TGTGCCAGCAGTTCAACCCGCTTACTAGCGGTGCCCTACGAGCAGTACTTC. Amino acids: CASSSTRLLAVPYEQYF.

The chain employs TRBV6-5 and TRBJ1-5, with D unclear. Between the trimmed V and J ends, which lost 5 bases and 7 bases, there was a span of 18 bases. Per germline, CDR1 MNHEY and CDR2 SVGAGI. This CDR3 spans 15 amino acids. CDR3 sequence reads: CASSTDLGEGQPQHF. As DNA, the CDR3 is TGTGCCAGCAGTACGGACCTAGGCGAGGGACAGCCCCAGCATTTT.

To note about this clone: At the DNA level, this CDR3 is encoded by other sequences in the same sample as well. This rearrangement joins TRBV28 to TRBJ2-1; D gene uncertain. The CDR3 is made up of 11 amino acids. Germline CDR1 and CDR2: MDHEN and SYDVKM. Deletions cut 2 bases from V and 6 bases from J, with 2 bases between. CDR3 protein: CASSLINEQFF. The CDR3 DNA is TGTGCCAGCAGTTTAATCAATGAGCAGTTCTTC.

The V gene is TRBV7-9, the J gene TRBJ1-5; TRBD1 might be the D (5 bases). The germline V gene has CDR1 SEHNR and CDR2 FQNEAQ (reference sequence). Deletions cut 1 base from V and 3 bases from J, with 10 bases between. This CDR3 comprises 15 residues. The CDR3 is CASSLDTGDNQPQHF. The CDR3 DNA follows: TGTGCCAGCAGCTTAGACACGGGGGACAATCAGCCCCAGCATTTT. Full variable domain (outside the CDR3, taken from reference TRBV7-9 and TRBJ1-5): DTGVSQNPRHKITKRGQNVTFRCDPISEHNRLYWYRQTLGQGPEFLTYFQNEAQLEKSRLLSDRFSAERPKGSFSTLEIQRTEQGDSAMYLCASSLDTGDNQPQHFGDGTRLSIL.

This rearrangement joins TRBV7-7 to TRBJ2-2, with 8 bases matching TRBD1. The CDR3 runs to 15 residues. Germline V gives CDR1 SSHAT, CDR2 FNYEAQ (reference sequence). The junction had 8 bases not matched to a gene; V was cut back by 5 bases and J by 6 bases. In nucleotides, the CDR3 is TGTGCCAGCAGCCCCTACCAGGGGGCAGCCGGGGAGCTGTTTTTT. Its translation: CASSPYQGAAGELFF.

This chain joins TRBV27 and TRBJ2-7, with 8 bases identical to TRBD1. Germline V gene data show CDR1 as MNHEY and CDR2 as SMNVEV (reference sequence). This CDR3 is 15 amino acids long. V gave up 2 bases and J gave up 3 bases; unmatched junction bases: 6. As DNA, the CDR3 is TGTGCCAGCAGTTTAAGGGCAGGGGGCCTCTACGAGCAGTACTTC. This codes for CASSLRAGGLYEQYF.

V gene TRBV7-9 combines with J gene TRBJ2-1; 11 bases are shared with TRBD2. Trimming at V came to 4 bases and at J to 5 bases, leaving 7 bases not matched to a gene. CDR1 and CDR2 (germline): SEHNR, FQNEAQ (reference sequence). The CDR3 contains 16 residues. Here the CDR3 DNA reads TGTGCCAGCAGCTCCGCGGGACTAGCGGCCGACAATGAGCAGTTCTTC. It is translated as CASSSAGLAADNEQFF.

The rearrangement joins TRBV7-6 to TRBJ2-7, with 7 positions matching TRBD1. This CDR3 has 13 amino acids. Trimming at V came to 2 bases and at J to 4 bases, leaving 2 bases not matched to a gene. Looked up from germline, CDR1 is SGHVS and CDR2 is FNYEAQ. The chain's CDR3 is CASSLHRGYEQYF. The CDR3 DNA is TGTGCCAGCAGCTTACACAGGGGATACGAGCAGTACTTC.

This sequence joins TRBV19 and TRBJ1-5, with 9 positions matching TRBD1. The CDR3 runs 17 residues. Germline CDR1 is LNHDA and CDR2 is SQIVND (reference sequence). V shed 5 bases, J shed 7 bases, and the junction held 15 bases outside the gene matches. This chain's CDR3 is CASSEYYRGLRDQPQHF. CDR3 in DNA: TGTGCCAGTAGTGAATATTACAGGGGGCTTCGGGACCAGCCCCAGCATTTT.

The chain carries TRBV7-6 and TRBJ2-1; either TRBD1 or TRBD2 may supply D (5 bases each). The germline gives CDR1 SGHVS, CDR2 FNYEAQ. The CDR3 is made up of 15 amino acids. V was pared by 2 bases and J by 10 bases, with 18 bases between. For the CDR3, the DNA is TGTGCCAGCAGCTTATTCGGGGACGGACTTAAGGAGCAGTTCTTC. It codes for CASSLFGDGLKEQFF.

The chain has TRBV10-3 and TRBJ2-5; 8 bases match TRBD2. CDR1 and CDR2 from the germline V gene are ENHRY and SYGVKD. V gave up 4 bases and J gave up 1 base; unmatched junction bases: 2. This CDR3 region has 14 residues. For the CDR3, the DNA is TGTGCCATCAGTGGGGGGACTAGCCAAGAGACCCAGTACTTC. Protein: CAISGGTSQETQYF.

This clone was seen once. The chain carries TRBV29-1 and TRBJ2-1; the D is unclear. Between the trimmed V and J ends, which lost 3 bases and 7 bases, there was a span of 7 bases. Germline CDR1 and CDR2: SQVTM and ANQGSEA. The CDR3 sequence is 11 residues long. In DNA form, the CDR3 reads TGCAGCGTTGAGGGCATGAATGAGCAGTTCTTC. Translated: CSVEGMNEQFF.

J is TRBJ2-2 and V is TRBV4-1; D may be TRBD1 (6 bases). CDR3 length equals 16 residues. Germline CDR1 MGHRA, CDR2 YSYEKL. V shed 0 bases and J shed 7 bases, with 15 bases lying between them. This CDR3 reads CASSQDLQGSVGELFF. The CDR3 DNA reads TGCGCCAGCAGCCAAGATCTTCAGGGGAGCGTCGGGGAGCTGTTTTTT.

J is TRBJ2-7 and V is TRBV28, with D perhaps matching TRBD1 or TRBD2 (6 bases each). The V end lost 5 bases, the J end lost 4 bases, and 15 bases lay between the germline ends. Germline CDR1 MDHEN, CDR2 SYDVKM. The CDR3 is 14 amino acids. The CDR3 DNA sequence: TGTGCCAGCAGTCGGGGGCCCGAGGGTTACGAGCAGTACTTC. This codes for CASSRGPEGYEQYF.

This rearrangement joins TRBV10-1 to TRBJ2-1, with 10 nucleotides matching TRBD2. This CDR3 spans 15 amino acids. CDR1 and CDR2 (germline): WNHNN, SYGVQD (reference sequence). Trimming cost V 4 bases and J 8 bases; bases outside gene matches: 8. In DNA form, the CDR3 reads TGCGCCAGCAGTGCGAAGGGACTAGCGTTCGATGAGCAGTTCTTC. It translates to CASSAKGLAFDEQFF.

The CDR3 loop is CASSLSRGGDEQYF. For the CDR3, the DNA is TGTGCCAGCAGTTTAAGCCGGGGTGGGGACGAGCAGTACTTC. The J gene is TRBJ2-7, the V gene TRBV27, with D tentatively TRBD2 (5 bases). Trimming took 2 bases from V and 5 from J, leaving 13 bases between them. Germline V gene sequence: CDR1 MNHEY, CDR2 SMNVEV (reference sequence). The CDR3 has 14 amino acids.

This clone was found once. The rearrangement links TRBV11-2 to TRBJ2-3; 8 bases agree with TRBD1. Trimming cost V 2 bases and J 6 bases; bases outside gene matches: 13. Germline assignment: CDR1 SGHAT and CDR2 FQNNGV. This CDR3 has 17 amino acids. The CDR3: CASSLISAGGAGDTQYF. CDR3 coding DNA: TGTGCCAGCAGCTTAATCTCGGCAGGGGGCGCAGGGGATACGCAGTATTTT.

The chain uses TRBV14 and TRBJ2-4; D could derive from TRBD1 or TRBD2 (5 bases each). CDR3 size: 16 residues. V lost 0 bases and J lost 6, with 15 bases in between. Germline lookup yields CDR1 SGHDN and CDR2 FVKESK. The CDR3 nucleotides are TGTGCCAGCAGCCAAGAATTGGGACCCGGAGGAAACATTCAGTACTTC. The encoded protein is CASSQELGPGGNIQYF.

The V and J genes are TRBV21-1 and TRBJ2-7; TRBD1, the table's D call, was not compared with the DNA. TRBV21-1 is a documented pseudogene. The CDR3 contains 16 residues. CDR3 loop: CASFLKNRDRAYEQYF. The CDR3 nucleotides are TGTGCCAGCTTTCTCAAAAACCGGGACAGGGCCTACGAGCAGTACTTC.

This chain connects TRBV4-1 to TRBJ2-7, with 11 nucleotides matching TRBD2. The CDR3 is 16 residues long. Germline CDR1 reads MGHRA; CDR2 reads YSYEKL. V shed 1 base and J 3 bases; nucleotides not matched to a gene: 5. CDR3 in DNA: TGCGCCAGCAGCCAAGGAGTAGCGGGAGGGGTCTACGAGCAGTACTTC. As protein: CASSQGVAGGVYEQYF.